Listed below are T cell receptor beta chains from one sample, sequenced in a study of blood T cell repertoires in COVID-19. Clones were read by immunoSEQ multiplex PCR, and TCRdb kept only the in-frame ones, dropping some. The profile shows more than 300,000 clones, more than 75% of them singletons. Material: PBMCs or T cells enriched from blood (not recorded which). Every receptor here comes from a man aged 35-49 years in a cohort exposed to, infected with or recovered from COVID-19 (not recorded which). Each CDR3 is given with its conserved first and last residue. A D gene is named only where the DNA matches it firmly. Clone size appears in some rows only: once, few, many, or a class for an expanded clone.

D gene: TRBD1
J gene: TRBJ1-2
V gene: TRBV2
clone size: NA
CDR3 length: 16
CDR3 DNA: TGTGCCAGCAGCGCTCGAATGACAGGGATAGTCTATGGCTACACCTTC
CDR3 protein: CASSARMTGIVYGYTF

D gene: NA
J gene: TRBJ2-1
V gene: TRBV2
clone size: NA
CDR3 length: 15
CDR3 DNA: TGTGCCAGCAGTGAAGCGCTCCTCCGGTACAATGAGCAGTTCTTC
CDR3 protein: CASSEALLRYNEQFF

D gene: TRBD2
J gene: TRBJ2-1
V gene: TRBV4-2
clone size: NA
CDR3 length: 15
CDR3 DNA: TGTGCCAGCAGCCATGAGGCGGGACTAGTCAATGAGCAGTTCTTC
CDR3 protein: CASSHEAGLVNEQFF

D gene: NA
J gene: TRBJ1-3
V gene: TRBV19
clone size: NA
CDR3 length: 13
CDR3 DNA: TGTGACATTCGATTACGCTCTGGAAACACCATATATTTT
CDR3 protein: CDIRLRSGNTIYF

D gene: NA
J gene: TRBJ1-1
V gene: TRBV5-4
clone size: NA
CDR3 length: 15
CDR3 DNA: TGTGCCAGCACCCTAGACAGTCTTAGGGACACTGAAGCTTTCTTT
CDR3 protein: CASTLDSLRDTEAFF

D gene: NA
J gene: TRBJ2-2
V gene: TRBV6-6
clone size: NA
CDR3 length: 15
CDR3 DNA: TGTGCCAGCAGTTATTACCACCGGGGGACCGGGGAGCTGTTTTTT
CDR3 protein: CASSYYHRGTGELFF

D gene: NA
J gene: TRBJ2-7
V gene: TRBV10-1
clone size: once
CDR3 length: 12
CDR3 DNA: TGCGCCATAAACAGAGTACAGTACGAGCAGTACTTC
CDR3 protein: CAINRVQYEQYF

D gene: TRBD1
J gene: TRBJ2-3
V gene: TRBV5-4
clone size: NA
CDR3 length: 13
CDR3 DNA: TGTGCCAGCGGGACAGCTCTCACAGATACGCAGTATTTT
CDR3 protein: CASGTALTDTQYF

D gene: TRBD2
J gene: TRBJ2-7
V gene: TRBV30
clone size: NA
CDR3 length: 13
CDR3 DNA: TGTGCCTGGAGAAGCGGGGCCTCCTACGAGCAGTACTTC
CDR3 protein: CAWRSGASYEQYF

D gene: NA
J gene: TRBJ2-5
V gene: TRBV18
clone size: NA
CDR3 length: 14
CDR3 DNA: TGTGCCAGCTCACCACCGTACGGGAGAGAGACCCAGTACTTC
CDR3 protein: CASSPPYGRETQYF

D gene: TRBD2
J gene: TRBJ2-3
V gene: TRBV18
clone size: NA
CDR3 length: 15
CDR3 DNA: TGTGCCAGCTCAATTGGACTAGCGAGTACAGATACGCAGTATTTT
CDR3 protein: CASSIGLASTDTQYF

D gene: TRBD1
J gene: TRBJ1-2
V gene: TRBV5-1
clone size: NA
CDR3 length: 15
CDR3 DNA: TGCGCCAGCAGCTTGCCTAGGGACAGGCCGGGAGGCTACACCTTC
CDR3 protein: CASSLPRDRPGGYTF

D gene: TRBD1
J gene: TRBJ1-1
V gene: TRBV5-1
clone size: NA
CDR3 length: 15
CDR3 DNA: TGCGCCAGCAGCTTGTATCCAGGGGGCTTGACTGAAGCTTTCTTT
CDR3 protein: CASSLYPGGLTEAFF

D gene: NA
J gene: TRBJ1-1
V gene: TRBV7-2
clone size: NA
CDR3 length: 14
CDR3 DNA: TGTGCCAGCAGCTTGATAGCCGGTAACACTGAAGCTTTCTTT
CDR3 protein: CASSLIAGNTEAFF

D gene: TRBD1
J gene: TRBJ2-7
V gene: TRBV5-1
clone size: NA
CDR3 length: 16
CDR3 DNA: TGCGCCAGCAGCAAACAGGGGGCAGCGAGCTCCTACGAGCAGTACTTC
CDR3 protein: CASSKQGAASSYEQYF

D gene: NA
J gene: TRBJ1-1
V gene: TRBV5-5
clone size: NA
CDR3 length: 13
CDR3 DNA: TGTGCCAGCAGCTTGGAACGGGGGGCTGAAGCTTTCTTT
CDR3 protein: CASSLERGAEAFF

D gene: NA
J gene: TRBJ1-1
V gene: TRBV23-1
clone size: NA
CDR3 length: 12
CDR3 DNA: TGCGCCAGCAGTCAATCGCGGGCTGAAGCTTTCTTT
CDR3 protein: CASSQSRAEAFF

D gene: TRBD1
J gene: TRBJ1-1
V gene: TRBV5-1
clone size: NA
CDR3 length: 14
CDR3 DNA: TGCGCCAGCAGGCCTGGGACAGGGGGCACTGAAGCTTTCTTT
CDR3 protein: CASRPGTGGTEAFF

D gene: NA
J gene: TRBJ2-5
V gene: TRBV19
clone size: NA
CDR3 length: 14
CDR3 DNA: TGTGCCAGTAGTATAGCTCGGGGGTCAGAGACCCAGTACTTC
CDR3 protein: CASSIARGSETQYF

D gene: TRBD1
J gene: TRBJ1-1
V gene: TRBV2
clone size: NA
CDR3 length: 16
CDR3 DNA: TGTGCCAGCAGTTTACAGGGGGACCGGGCGAACACTGAAGCTTTCTTT
CDR3 protein: CASSLQGDRANTEAFF

D gene: NA
J gene: TRBJ1-6
V gene: TRBV5-1
clone size: NA
CDR3 length: 13
CDR3 DNA: TGCGCCAGCAGCTTGGGACAGAATTCACCCCTCCACTTT
CDR3 protein: CASSLGQNSPLHF

D gene: TRBD2
J gene: TRBJ2-5
V gene: TRBV27
clone size: few
CDR3 length: 15
CDR3 DNA: TGTGCCAGCAGTTCTATGGGACTAGCGGGAGAGACCCAGTACTTC
CDR3 protein: CASSSMGLAGETQYF

D gene: NA
J gene: TRBJ1-2
V gene: TRBV15
clone size: NA
CDR3 length: 15
CDR3 DNA: TGTGCCACCAGCAGAGAAGGCAGGCTGAGCTATGGCTACACCTTC
CDR3 protein: CATSREGRLSYGYTF

D gene: TRBD2
J gene: TRBJ2-1
V gene: TRBV5-4
clone size: NA
CDR3 length: 16
CDR3 DNA: TGTGCCAGCAGCCCCCCAGGTAGCGGGAGGTACAATGAGCAGTTCTTC
CDR3 protein: CASSPPGSGRYNEQFF

D gene: NA
J gene: TRBJ1-2
V gene: TRBV6-4
clone size: few
CDR3 length: 14
CDR3 DNA: TGTGCCAGCAGTGACCCGTCAGGGCACAATGGCTACACCTTC
CDR3 protein: CASSDPSGHNGYTF

D gene: NA
J gene: TRBJ2-6
V gene: TRBV19
clone size: NA
CDR3 length: 16
CDR3 DNA: TGTGCCAGTAGTATGCGAAAACCCTCTGGGGCCAACGTCCTGACTTTC
CDR3 protein: CASSMRKPSGANVLTF

D gene: NA
J gene: TRBJ2-5
V gene: TRBV3-1/TRBV3-2
clone size: few
CDR3 length: 15
CDR3 DNA: TGTGCCAGCAGCCAAGTACATAGGGGCGGAGAGACCCAGTACTTC
CDR3 protein: CASSQVHRGGETQYF

D gene: TRBD2
J gene: TRBJ2-1
V gene: TRBV28
clone size: NA
CDR3 length: 15
CDR3 DNA: TGTGCCAGCAGGTCGACTAGCGGGAGTAGGGGTGAGCAGTTCTTC
CDR3 protein: CASRSTSGSRGEQFF

D gene: NA
J gene: TRBJ2-1
V gene: TRBV5-1
clone size: NA
CDR3 length: 15
CDR3 DNA: TGCGCCAGCAGCTTGGAGGGGGGGCCCTACAATGAGCAGTTCTTC
CDR3 protein: CASSLEGGPYNEQFF

D gene: NA
J gene: TRBJ2-7
V gene: TRBV4-1
clone size: NA
CDR3 length: 12
CDR3 DNA: TGCGCCAGCAGCCGAACAGGGTACGAGCAGTACTTC
CDR3 protein: CASSRTGYEQYF

D gene: NA
J gene: TRBJ1-2
V gene: TRBV3-1/TRBV3-2
clone size: NA
CDR3 length: 17
CDR3 DNA: TGTGCCAGCAGTCTGAAAGGTGGGGCAGGAGTACAGGGAGGCTACACCTTC
CDR3 protein: CASSLKGGAGVQGGYTF

D gene: TRBD2
J gene: TRBJ2-2
V gene: TRBV11-2
clone size: once
CDR3 length: 17
CDR3 DNA: TGTGCCAGCAGCTTATCACCCCTAGCGGGAGCCACCGGGGAGCTGTTTTTT
CDR3 protein: CASSLSPLAGATGELFF

D gene: TRBD1
J gene: TRBJ2-5
V gene: TRBV2
clone size: NA
CDR3 length: 13
CDR3 DNA: TGTGCCAGCAGTGGGGCAGGGGGCGAGACCCAGTACTTC
CDR3 protein: CASSGAGGETQYF

D gene: TRBD2
J gene: TRBJ2-1
V gene: TRBV7-2
clone size: once
CDR3 length: 15
CDR3 DNA: TGTGCCAGCAGCTCCCGAAGCGGGAGGGCTTCCGAGCAGTTCTTC
CDR3 protein: CASSSRSGRASEQFF

D gene: TRBD2
J gene: TRBJ2-5
V gene: TRBV9
clone size: NA
CDR3 length: 16
CDR3 DNA: TGTGCCAGCAGCGTGGGGACTAGCGGAGTTCAAGAGACCCAGTACTTC
CDR3 protein: CASSVGTSGVQETQYF

D gene: TRBD2
J gene: TRBJ2-7
V gene: TRBV19
clone size: few
CDR3 length: 16
CDR3 DNA: TGTGCCAGTAGTCCACCGGGACTAGCGGGAGGCTACGAGCAGTACTTC
CDR3 protein: CASSPPGLAGGYEQYF

D gene: NA
J gene: TRBJ1-5
V gene: TRBV6-4
clone size: NA
CDR3 length: 18
CDR3 DNA: TGTGCCAGCAGTGACGACCCTACGGGGGGTCACTTAAATCAGCCCCAGCATTTT
CDR3 protein: CASSDDPTGGHLNQPQHF

D gene: TRBD1
J gene: TRBJ1-4
V gene: TRBV5-4
clone size: NA
CDR3 length: 16
CDR3 DNA: TGTGCCAGCAGCTTGGCGACAGGGAACTTTAATGAAAAACTGTTTTTT
CDR3 protein: CASSLATGNFNEKLFF

D gene: TRBD1
J gene: TRBJ2-7
V gene: TRBV19
clone size: NA
CDR3 length: 16
CDR3 DNA: TGTGCCAGTAGCAAACACCCGGACAGGGCCAACTACGAGCAGTACTTC
CDR3 protein: CASSKHPDRANYEQYF

D gene: TRBD1
J gene: TRBJ1-2
V gene: TRBV7-2
clone size: NA
CDR3 length: 14
CDR3 DNA: TGTGCCAGCAGGCAACCCGGGACAGGGTATGGCTACACCTTC
CDR3 protein: CASRQPGTGYGYTF

D gene: NA
J gene: TRBJ2-7
V gene: TRBV6-1
clone size: NA
CDR3 length: 12
CDR3 DNA: TGTGCCAGCAGTGATTCCCAGGCCGAGCAGTACTTC
CDR3 protein: CASSDSQAEQYF

D gene: NA
J gene: TRBJ2-7
V gene: TRBV24-1
clone size: NA
CDR3 length: 14
CDR3 DNA: TGTGCCACCAGTCCAAGGGACTTCTCCTACGAGCAGTACTTC
CDR3 protein: CATSPRDFSYEQYF

D gene: NA
J gene: TRBJ2-1
V gene: TRBV6-2/TRBV6-3
clone size: NA
CDR3 length: 13
CDR3 DNA: TGTGCCAGCAGCCCAGCCGAATACAATGAGCAGTTCTTC
CDR3 protein: CASSPAEYNEQFF

D gene: TRBD1
J gene: TRBJ1-4
V gene: TRBV7-9
clone size: NA
CDR3 length: 14
CDR3 DNA: TGTGCCAGCAGCTCGGGACAGGCGGTTGAAAAACTGTTTTTT
CDR3 protein: CASSSGQAVEKLFF

D gene: TRBD1
J gene: TRBJ2-5
V gene: TRBV5-1
clone size: once
CDR3 length: 16
CDR3 DNA: TGCGCCAGCAGCCCGGACAGGGTTTGGGGTAGTGGGACCCAGTACTTC
CDR3 protein: CASSPDRVWGSGTQYF

D gene: NA
J gene: TRBJ2-7
V gene: TRBV5-1
clone size: NA
CDR3 length: 14
CDR3 DNA: TGCGCCAGCAGCTTAGAAACAGGCACCTACGAGCAGTACTTC
CDR3 protein: CASSLETGTYEQYF

D gene: TRBD1
J gene: TRBJ1-2
V gene: TRBV19
clone size: NA
CDR3 length: 15
CDR3 DNA: TGTGCCAGTAACAAACCGGGACAGTCTAACTATGGCTACACCTTC
CDR3 protein: CASNKPGQSNYGYTF

D gene: NA
J gene: TRBJ2-2
V gene: TRBV5-1
clone size: NA
CDR3 length: 16
CDR3 DNA: TGCGCCAGCAGCTTGGTCGGAGGATTGAACACCGGGGAGCTGTTTTTT
CDR3 protein: CASSLVGGLNTGELFF

D gene: NA
J gene: TRBJ2-1
V gene: TRBV7-2
clone size: NA
CDR3 length: 15
CDR3 DNA: TGTGCCAGCAGCCCGCTAGCGTCTACCTACAATGAGCAGTTCTTC
CDR3 protein: CASSPLASTYNEQFF

D gene: NA
J gene: TRBJ2-3
V gene: TRBV7-2
clone size: NA
CDR3 length: 14
CDR3 DNA: TGTGCCAGCAGCTTCCCAGGTGTCCCAGATACGCAGTATTTT
CDR3 protein: CASSFPGVPDTQYF

D gene: TRBD1
J gene: TRBJ1-2
V gene: TRBV24-1
clone size: many
CDR3 length: 16
CDR3 DNA: TGTGCCACCAGTGACCACGTACAGGGGTCCAACTATGGCTACACCTTC
CDR3 protein: CATSDHVQGSNYGYTF

D gene: NA
J gene: TRBJ2-1
V gene: TRBV9
clone size: NA
CDR3 length: 13
CDR3 DNA: TGTGCCAGCAGCGTAGCAGGGGGGCATGAGCAGTTCTTC
CDR3 protein: CASSVAGGHEQFF

D gene: NA
J gene: TRBJ2-5
V gene: TRBV28
clone size: few
CDR3 length: 14
CDR3 DNA: TGTGCCAGCAGTTTATTACAGGGTCAAGAGACCCAGTACTTC
CDR3 protein: CASSLLQGQETQYF